This paragraph covers one TCR beta chain sequence. Its antigen is still unknown. Untouched CD4+ T cells were isolated by negative selection, averaging around 98% purity. This table comes from immunoSEQ multiplex PCR, and its TCRdb copy is limited to in-frame clones, with some not included. In the table there are approximately 100,000 clones, around nine tenths of which are singletons. This sample stems from a study of T cell repertoires and HLA-DP antigens. The germline V gene has CDR1 LGHNA and CDR2 YSLEER. CDR3 length equals 16 residues. V lost 1 base and J 2 bases, leaving 11 bases between the germline ends.

The specimen was CD4+ T cells from PBMCs. V and J are TRBV4-3 and TRBJ1-4; possibly TRBD1 for D (5 bases). The receptor's source is a man aged 50-60 years in good health and CMV-seronegative. The CDR3 DNA is TGCGCCAGCAGCCAAGGCTCGGGGCCTACTAATGAAAAACTGTTTTTT. Translation gives CASSQGSGPTNEKLFF.